This T cell receptor (beta chain) came from a study of graft-versus-host responses after intestinal transplantation. Generated by immunoSEQ multiplex PCR, the TCRdb table keeps only in-frame clones and is missing some. The repertoire holds roughly 92,000 clones, around 90% seen once, with around 0.1% in the top ten. Study-wide findings and caveats: GvH clones occurred in recipient marrow; some first appeared in ileum or blood.

Germline V gene sequence: CDR1 SEHNR, CDR2 FQNEAQ (reference sequence). The CDR3 is 13 amino acids. Deletions cut 3 bases from V and 1 base from J, with 7 bases between. On this clone itself: Its antigen is undetermined.

The rearrangement links TRBV7-9 to TRBJ2-7; no clear D gene. The sample consisted of unstimulated CD4+ T cells sorted from spleen or lymph node cells, taken before intestinal transplant. The sequence derives from a human donor who received an intestinal transplant. The chain's CDR3 is CASSFGHSYEQYF. The CDR3 region has the DNA TGTGCCAGCAGCTTTGGGCATTCCTACGAGCAGTACTTC. The variable domain in full, completed from reference TRBV7-9 and TRBJ2-7, reads DTGVSQNPRHKITKRGQNVTFRCDPISEHNRLYWYRQTLGQGPEFLTYFQNEAQLEKSRLLSDRFSAERPKGSFSTLEIQRTEQGDSAMYLCASSFGHSYEQYFGPGTRLTVT.